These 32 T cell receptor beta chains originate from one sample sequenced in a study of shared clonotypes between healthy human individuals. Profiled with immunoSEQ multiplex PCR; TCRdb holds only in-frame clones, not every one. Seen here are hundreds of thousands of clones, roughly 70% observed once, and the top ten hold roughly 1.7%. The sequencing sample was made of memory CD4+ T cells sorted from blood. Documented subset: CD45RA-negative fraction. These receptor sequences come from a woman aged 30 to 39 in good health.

CDR3 coding DNA: TGTGCCAGCACCCAGAGTCCTAACTCCTACGAGCAGTACTTC. Amino acids: CASTQSPNSYEQYF. V gene TRBV28 combines with J gene TRBJ2-7; D call uncertain. The CDR3 runs to 14 residues. Germline CDR1 MDHEN, CDR2 SYDVKM. Between the trimmed V and J ends, which lost 7 bases and 0 bases, there was a span of 13 bases.

The CDR3 sequence is CSVDRVGTGNIQYF. The CDR3 nucleotides are TGCAGCGTTGATCGGGTGGGGACAGGAAACATTCAGTACTTC. The chain employs TRBV29-1 and TRBJ2-4; the match to TRBD1 covers 8 bases. Looked up from germline, CDR1 is SQVTM and CDR2 is ANQGSEA. This CDR3 region has 14 residues. The J segment lost 6 bases and the V segment lost 3 bases, leaving 7 bases of the junction unmatched.

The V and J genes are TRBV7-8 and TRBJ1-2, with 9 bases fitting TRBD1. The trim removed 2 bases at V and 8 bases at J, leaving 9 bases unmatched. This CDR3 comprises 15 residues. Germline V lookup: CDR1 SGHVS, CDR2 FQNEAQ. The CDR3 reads CASSLRWDRAGGYTF. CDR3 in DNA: TGTGCCAGCAGCTTAAGGTGGGACAGGGCGGGCGGCTACACCTTC.

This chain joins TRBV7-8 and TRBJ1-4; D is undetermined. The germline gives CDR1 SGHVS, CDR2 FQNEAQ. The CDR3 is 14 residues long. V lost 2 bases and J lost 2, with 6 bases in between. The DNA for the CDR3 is TGTGCCAGCAGCTTACAGGCTACTAATGAAAAACTGTTTTTT. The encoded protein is CASSLQATNEKLFF.

DNA of the CDR3: TGTGCCATCAGTGAAGGTAAAGGGGAAGCCAGCAATCAGCCCCAGCATTTT. It yields the protein CAISEGKGEASNQPQHF. The rearrangement links TRBV10-3 to TRBJ1-5; a possible D gene is TRBD1 (5 bases). The CDR3 sequence is 17 residues long. V was shortened by 3 bases and J by 1 base, with 16 bases between the two germline ends. Germline-derived CDR1 and CDR2 are ENHRY and SYGVKD.

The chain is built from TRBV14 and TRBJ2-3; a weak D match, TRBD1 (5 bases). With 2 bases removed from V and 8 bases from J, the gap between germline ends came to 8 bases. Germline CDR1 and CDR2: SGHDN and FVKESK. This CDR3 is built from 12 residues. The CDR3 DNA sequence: TGTGCCAGCAGCCAACAGGGCGCTACGCAGTATTTT. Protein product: CASSQQGATQYF.

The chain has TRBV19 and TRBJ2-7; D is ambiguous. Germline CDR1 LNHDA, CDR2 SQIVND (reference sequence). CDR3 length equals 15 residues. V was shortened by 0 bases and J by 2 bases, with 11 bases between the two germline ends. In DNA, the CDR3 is TGTGCCAGTAGTATAGAGCACGGAGCCCCCTACGAGCAGTACTTC. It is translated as CASSIEHGAPYEQYF. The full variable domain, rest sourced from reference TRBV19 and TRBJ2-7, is DGGITQSPKYLFRKEGQNVTLSCEQNLNHDAMYWYRQDPGQGLRLIYYSQIVNDFQKGDIAEGYSVSREKKESFPLTVTSAQKNPTAFYLCASSIEHGAPYEQYFGPGTRLTVT.

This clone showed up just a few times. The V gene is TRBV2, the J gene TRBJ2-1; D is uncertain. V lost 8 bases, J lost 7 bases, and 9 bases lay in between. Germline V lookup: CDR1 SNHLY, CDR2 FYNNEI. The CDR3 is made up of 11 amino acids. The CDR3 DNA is TGTGCCAGCCGATCCCGGAATGAGCAGTTCTTC. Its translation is CASRSRNEQFF.

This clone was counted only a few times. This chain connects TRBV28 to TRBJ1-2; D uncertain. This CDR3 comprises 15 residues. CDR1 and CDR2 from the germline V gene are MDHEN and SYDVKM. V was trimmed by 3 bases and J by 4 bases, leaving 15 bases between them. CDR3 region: CASSLETAGSYGYTF. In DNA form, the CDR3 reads TGTGCCAGCAGTTTGGAGACGGCGGGGAGCTATGGCTACACCTTC.

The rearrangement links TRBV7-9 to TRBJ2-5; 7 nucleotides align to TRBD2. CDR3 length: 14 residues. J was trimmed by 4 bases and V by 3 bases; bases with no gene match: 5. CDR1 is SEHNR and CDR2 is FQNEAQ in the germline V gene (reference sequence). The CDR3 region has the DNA TGTGCCAGCAGCTTGGGCGGGAGTAGAGAGACCCAGTACTTC. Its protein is CASSLGGSRETQYF.

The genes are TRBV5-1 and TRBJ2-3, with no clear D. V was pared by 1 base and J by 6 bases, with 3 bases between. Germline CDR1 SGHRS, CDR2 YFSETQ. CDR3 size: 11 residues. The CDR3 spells CASSLTDTQYF. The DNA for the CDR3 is TGCGCCAGCAGCTTGACCGATACGCAGTATTTT.

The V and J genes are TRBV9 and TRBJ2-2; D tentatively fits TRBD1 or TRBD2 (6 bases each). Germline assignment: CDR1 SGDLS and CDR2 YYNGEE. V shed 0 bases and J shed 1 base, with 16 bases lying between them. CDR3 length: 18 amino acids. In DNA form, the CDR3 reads TGTGCCAGCAGCGTAGATTCGGGGGCTAGCTTGAACACCGGGGAGCTGTTTTTT. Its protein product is CASSVDSGASLNTGELFF.

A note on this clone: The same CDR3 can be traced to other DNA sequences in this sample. The CDR3 is CASSPLSNQPQHF. CDR3 sequence (DNA): TGTGCCAGCAGTCCCCTGAGCAATCAGCCCCAGCATTTT. This chain joins TRBV27 and TRBJ1-5; D is undetermined. Per germline, CDR1 MNHEY and CDR2 SMNVEV (reference sequence). This CDR3 comprises 13 residues. Trimming took 5 bases from V and 1 from J, leaving 6 bases between them.

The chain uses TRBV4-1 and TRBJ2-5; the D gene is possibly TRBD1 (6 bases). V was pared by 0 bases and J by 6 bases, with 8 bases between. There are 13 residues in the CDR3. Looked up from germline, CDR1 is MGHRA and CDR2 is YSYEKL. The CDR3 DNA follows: TGCGCCAGCAGCCAAGAGGACAGAAAGACCCAGTACTTC. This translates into CASSQEDRKTQYF.

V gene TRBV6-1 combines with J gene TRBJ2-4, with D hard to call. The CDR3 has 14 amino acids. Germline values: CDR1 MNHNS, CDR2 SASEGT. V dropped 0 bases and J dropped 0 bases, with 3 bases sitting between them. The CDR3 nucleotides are TGTGCCAGCAGTGAAGCTATAGCCAAAAACATTCAGTACTTC. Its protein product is CASSEAIAKNIQYF.

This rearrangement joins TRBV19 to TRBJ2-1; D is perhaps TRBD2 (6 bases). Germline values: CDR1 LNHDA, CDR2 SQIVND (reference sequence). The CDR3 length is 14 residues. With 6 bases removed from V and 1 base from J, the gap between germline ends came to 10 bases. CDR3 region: CASSGRGSYNEQFF. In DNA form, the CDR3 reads TGTGCCAGTAGCGGGCGGGGATCCTACAATGAGCAGTTCTTC.

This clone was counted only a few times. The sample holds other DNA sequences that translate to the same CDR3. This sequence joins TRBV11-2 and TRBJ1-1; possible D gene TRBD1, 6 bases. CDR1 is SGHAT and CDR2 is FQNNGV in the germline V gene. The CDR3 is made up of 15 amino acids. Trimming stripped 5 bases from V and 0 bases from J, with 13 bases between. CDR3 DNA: TGTGCCAGCAGCCTCGGACAGAACATGAACACTGAAGCTTTCTTT. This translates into CASSLGQNMNTEAFF. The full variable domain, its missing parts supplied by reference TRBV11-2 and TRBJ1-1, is EAGVAQSPRYKIIEKRQSVAFWCNPISGHATLYWYQQILGQGPKLLIQFQNNGVVDDSQLPKDRFSAERLKGVDSTLKIQPAKLEDSAVYLCASSLGQNMNTEAFFGQGTRLTVV.

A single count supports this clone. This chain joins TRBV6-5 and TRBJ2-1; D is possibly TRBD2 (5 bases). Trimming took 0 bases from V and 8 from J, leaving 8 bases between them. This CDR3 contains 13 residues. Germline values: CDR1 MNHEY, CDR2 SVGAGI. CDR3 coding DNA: TGTGCCAGCAGTTACTCGAGGGCCCATGAGCAGTTCTTC. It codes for CASSYSRAHEQFF.

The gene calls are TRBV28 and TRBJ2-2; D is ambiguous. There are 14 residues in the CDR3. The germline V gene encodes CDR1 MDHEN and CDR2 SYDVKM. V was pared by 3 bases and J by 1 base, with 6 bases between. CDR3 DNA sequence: TGTGCCAGCAGTTTCTGGGGGAACACCGGGGAGCTGTTTTTT. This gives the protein CASSFWGNTGELFF.

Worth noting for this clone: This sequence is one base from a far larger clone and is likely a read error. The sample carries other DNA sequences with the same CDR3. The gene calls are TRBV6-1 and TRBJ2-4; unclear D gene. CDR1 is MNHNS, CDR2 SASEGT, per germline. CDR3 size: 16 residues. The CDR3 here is CASSGPYTPGKNIQYF. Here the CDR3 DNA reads TGTGCCAGCAGTGGGCCTTATACGCCGGGCAAAAACATTCAATACTTC.

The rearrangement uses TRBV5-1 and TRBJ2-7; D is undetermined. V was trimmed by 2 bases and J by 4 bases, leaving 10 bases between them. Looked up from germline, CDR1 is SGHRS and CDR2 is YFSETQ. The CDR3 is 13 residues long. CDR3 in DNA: TGCGCCAGCAGCTTTTCCCTCTCGTACGAGCAGTACTTC. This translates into CASSFSLSYEQYF.

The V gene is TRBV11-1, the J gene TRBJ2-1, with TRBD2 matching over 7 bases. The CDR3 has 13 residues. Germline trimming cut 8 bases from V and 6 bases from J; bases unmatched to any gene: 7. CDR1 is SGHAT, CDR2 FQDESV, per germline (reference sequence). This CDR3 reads CASVAGAGNEQFF. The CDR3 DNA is TGTGCCAGCGTGGCGGGAGCTGGCAATGAGCAGTTCTTC.

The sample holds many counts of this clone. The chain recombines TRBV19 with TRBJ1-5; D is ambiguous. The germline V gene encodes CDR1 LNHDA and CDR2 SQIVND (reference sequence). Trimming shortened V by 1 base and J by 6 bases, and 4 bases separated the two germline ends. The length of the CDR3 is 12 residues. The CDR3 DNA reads TGTGCCAGTAGTATAGGTGCTCAGCCCCAGCATTTT. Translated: CASSIGAQPQHF.

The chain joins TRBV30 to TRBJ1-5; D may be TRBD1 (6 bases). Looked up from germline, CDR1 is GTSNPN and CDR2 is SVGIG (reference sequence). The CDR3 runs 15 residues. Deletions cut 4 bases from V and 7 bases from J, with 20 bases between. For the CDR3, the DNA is TGTGCCTGGAACTCTCCGGGGCAGGGGCACCAGCCCCAGCATTTT. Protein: CAWNSPGQGHQPQHF.

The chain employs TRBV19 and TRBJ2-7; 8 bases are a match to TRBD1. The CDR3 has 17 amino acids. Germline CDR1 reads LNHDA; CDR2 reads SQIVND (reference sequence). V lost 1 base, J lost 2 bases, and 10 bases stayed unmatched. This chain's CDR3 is CASSIGSGGRGPYEQYF. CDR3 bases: TGTGCCAGTAGTATAGGTTCCGGCGGCAGGGGGCCCTACGAGCAGTACTTC.

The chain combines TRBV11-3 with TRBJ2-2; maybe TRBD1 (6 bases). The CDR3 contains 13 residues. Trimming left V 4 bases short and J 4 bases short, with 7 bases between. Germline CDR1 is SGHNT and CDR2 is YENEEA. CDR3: CASSWGPTGELFF. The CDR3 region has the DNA TGTGCCAGCAGCTGGGGGCCCACCGGGGAGCTGTTTTTT. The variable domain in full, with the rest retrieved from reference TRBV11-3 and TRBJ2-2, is EAGVVQSPRYKIIEKKQPVAFWCNPISGHNTLYWYLQNLGQGPELLIRYENEEAVDDSQLPKDRFSAERLKGVDSTLKIQPAELGDSAVYLCASSWGPTGELFFGEGSRLTVL.

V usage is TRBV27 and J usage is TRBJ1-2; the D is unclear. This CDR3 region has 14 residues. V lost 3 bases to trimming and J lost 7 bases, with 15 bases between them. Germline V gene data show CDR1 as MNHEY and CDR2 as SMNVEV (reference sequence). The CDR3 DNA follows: TGTGCCAGCAGTTTCACGGTCGCCGGTGCTGGCTACACCTTC. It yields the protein CASSFTVAGAGYTF.

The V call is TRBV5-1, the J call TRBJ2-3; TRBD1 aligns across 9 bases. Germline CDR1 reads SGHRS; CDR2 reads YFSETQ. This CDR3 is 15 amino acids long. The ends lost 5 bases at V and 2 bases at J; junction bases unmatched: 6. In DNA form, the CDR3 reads TGCGCCAGCAGTTCCGGGACAGGGCTCACAGATACGCAGTATTTT. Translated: CASSSGTGLTDTQYF.

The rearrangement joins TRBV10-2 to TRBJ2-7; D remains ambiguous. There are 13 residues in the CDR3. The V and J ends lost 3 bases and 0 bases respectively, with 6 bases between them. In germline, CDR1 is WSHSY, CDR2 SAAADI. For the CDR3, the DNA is TGCGCCAGCAGTGATCTGTTCTCCTACGAGCAGTACTTC. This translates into CASSDLFSYEQYF.

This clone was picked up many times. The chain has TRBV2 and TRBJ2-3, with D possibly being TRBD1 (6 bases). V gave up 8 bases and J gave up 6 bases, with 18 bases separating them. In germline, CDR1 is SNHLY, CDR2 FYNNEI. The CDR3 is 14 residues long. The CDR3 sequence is CASPRGTRLDTQYF. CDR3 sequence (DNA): TGTGCCAGCCCGAGGGGGACGCGTTTGGATACGCAGTATTTT.

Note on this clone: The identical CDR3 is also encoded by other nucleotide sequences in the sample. The CDR3 is CASSPDRGQPQHF. The CDR3 DNA is TGTGCCAGCAGTCCCGATCGGGGTCAGCCCCAGCATTTT. The V call is TRBV6-5, the J call TRBJ1-5; no reliable D call. Trimming removed 5 bases at V and 6 bases at J, with 11 bases between. Looked up from germline, CDR1 is MNHEY and CDR2 is SVGAGI. This CDR3 is built from 13 residues.

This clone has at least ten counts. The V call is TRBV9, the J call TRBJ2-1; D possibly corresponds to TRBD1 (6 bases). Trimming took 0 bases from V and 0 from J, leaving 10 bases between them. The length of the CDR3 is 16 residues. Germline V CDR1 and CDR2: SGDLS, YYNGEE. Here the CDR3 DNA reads TGTGCCAGCAGCGTAGAGGGGGATACCTCCTACAATGAGCAGTTCTTC. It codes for CASSVEGDTSYNEQFF.